This record covers a single T cell receptor (beta chain). The target antigen is unknown. This CDR3 has 18 amino acids. Trimming took 0 bases from V and 1 from J; bases not matched to a gene: 11. The germline V gene encodes CDR1 MNHNS and CDR2 SASEGT. This sample was taken from a study of shared clonotypes between healthy human individuals. Notes on the study in general: What rarefaction showed was incomplete sorted-subset sequencing despite large depth.

Data came from immunoSEQ multiplex PCR; TCRdb stores just in-frame clones and leaves some out. The sample carries under 1,100,000 clones, about three quarters recorded once. The study separated CD4+ cells into CD45RA+ naive and CD45RA-negative memory subsets. V usage is TRBV6-1 and J usage is TRBJ2-5; the match to TRBD1 covers 7 bases. The source of this sequence is a man younger than 30 in good health. Sequenced sample: memory CD4+ T cells sorted from blood. Regarding subset: CD45RA-negative fraction. CDR3 in DNA: TGTGCCAGCAGTGAAGCAAAAACCTACAGGGGAAGCCAAGAGACCCAGTACTTC. Encoded protein: CASSEAKTYRGSQETQYF.